This entry lists 8 T cell receptor beta chains sequenced from one sample in a study of blood T cell repertoires in COVID-19. TCRdb's table, derived via immunoSEQ multiplex PCR, lists solely in-frame clones and lacks some. The sample lists 150,000 to 200,000 clones; under 85% were seen once. Sequenced input: peripheral blood. The receptors were gathered from a man in his 60s who had recovered from COVID-19.

CDR3 region: CASSISGAGPLYEQYF. The CDR3 DNA sequence: TGTGCCAGCTCAATCTCAGGGGCAGGGCCCCTCTACGAGCAGTACTTC. The chain couples TRBV18 to TRBJ2-7, with a weak D call TRBD1 (6 bases). The germline V and J ends were trimmed by 5 bases and 3 bases, with 20 bases remaining between them. The CDR3 is made up of 16 amino acids. Germline V gene lookup returns CDR1 KGHSH and CDR2 LQKENI. Full variable domain (rest looked up from reference TRBV18 and TRBJ2-7): NAGVMQNPRHLVRRRGQEARLRCSPMKGHSHVYWYRQLPEEGLKFMVYLQKENIIDESGMPKERFSAEFPKEGPSILRIQQVVRGDSAAYFCASSISGAGPLYEQYFGPGTRLTVT.

The genes are TRBV19 and TRBJ1-4, with a possible D match to TRBD1 (5 bases). In germline, CDR1 is LNHDA, CDR2 SQIVND (reference sequence). The V gene lost 4 bases and the J gene lost 0 bases, with 9 bases spanning the gap. The CDR3 has 15 amino acids. In DNA form, the CDR3 reads TGTGCCAGTAGTAACACAGGTGCAACTAATGAAAAACTGTTTTTT. Its translation is CASSNTGATNEKLFF. The full variable domain, completed using reference TRBV19 and TRBJ1-4, is DGGITQSPKYLFRKEGQNVTLSCEQNLNHDAMYWYRQDPGQGLRLIYYSQIVNDFQKGDIAEGYSVSREKKESFPLTVTSAQKNPTAFYLCASSNTGATNEKLFFGSGTQLSVL.

Details on this clone: One end of the junction is discordant with germline, which a read error may explain. The chain recombines TRBV7-7 with TRBJ2-7; the D gene is possibly TRBD2 (5 bases). The germline CDR1 and CDR2 sequences are SSHAT and FNYEAQ (reference sequence). The CDR3 totals 14 residues. CDR3 DNA: TGTGCTAGCAGCTTAGATTTGGCGGGCTCCGAGCAGTACTTC. Protein: CASSLDLAGSEQYF.

This clone was detected only once. The gene calls are TRBV4-1 and TRBJ2-3; a possible D gene is TRBD1 (6 bases). The ends were cut back, 0 bases at V and 3 bases at J, with 13 bases in the middle. The germline V gene encodes CDR1 MGHRA and CDR2 YSYEKL. This CDR3 is 16 amino acids long. The CDR3 loop is CASSQDVGGSTDTQYF. CDR3 coding DNA: TGCGCCAGCAGCCAAGATGTTGGGGGCTCGACAGATACGCAGTATTTT.

CDR3 sequence reads: CASSVQGDGYTF. The CDR3 DNA follows: TGCGCCAGCAGCGTGCAGGGTGATGGCTACACCTTC. The chain carries TRBV5-1 and TRBJ1-2; D possibly corresponds to TRBD1 (5 bases). The CDR3 has 12 residues. V lost 4 bases to trimming and J lost 6 bases, with 10 bases between them. From germline, CDR1 is SGHRS and CDR2 YFSETQ.

The genes are TRBV29-1 and TRBJ1-2, with a possible D match to TRBD1 (5 bases). In germline, CDR1 is SQVTM, CDR2 ANQGSEA. Trimming pared 3 bases from V and 4 bases from J, leaving 12 bases between. The CDR3 length is 13 residues. This CDR3 reads CSVDRAGFYGYTF. Written as DNA, the CDR3 is TGCAGCGTTGACAGAGCAGGGTTCTATGGCTACACCTTC.

CDR3 protein: CASSAGTVESNEKLFF. The CDR3 coding sequence is TGTGCCAGTAGTGCTGGGACAGTCGAATCTAATGAAAAACTGTTTTTT. J is TRBJ1-4 and V is TRBV19, with 7 bases aligning to TRBD1. The V gene end was trimmed by 5 bases and the J gene end by 3 bases; junction bases not matched to a gene: 9. The CDR3 covers 16 residues. In germline, CDR1 is LNHDA, CDR2 SQIVND (reference sequence).

This clone was seen ten or more times. This chain connects TRBV5-6 to TRBJ2-7; D possibly corresponds to TRBD1 (7 bases). This CDR3 region has 13 residues. CDR1 and CDR2 from the germline V gene are SGHDT and YYEEEE. The germline V and J ends were trimmed by 3 bases and 4 bases, with 11 bases remaining between them. The CDR3 coding sequence is TGTGCCAGCAGCTCGACAGGGAGGTACGAGCAGTACTTC. Protein product: CASSSTGRYEQYF.